Following are 3 T cell receptor beta chains from one sample sequenced in a study of blood T cells in healthy people across ages. A second PCR of 7 to 11 cycles used a sample-barcoded 5' primer and a J-beta primer mix. TCRdb recomputed calls from the 5' RACE reads with MiXCR, one row per CDR3 protein. The sample lists under 2 million distinct CDR3 sequences, approximately 32% seen once, with about 11% in the top ten. What was sequenced was blood. The origin of the receptors is a woman aged 25 to 45 in good health.

Note on this clonotype: Sequence at one end of the junction differs from germline and may be a read error. The gene calls are TRBV5-1 and TRBJ2-7; D is ambiguous. Germline V lookup: CDR1 SGHRS, CDR2 YFSETQ. The CDR3 spans 12 residues. The CDR3 DNA reads as TGCGCCTGCAGCCGGTCTAGCTACGAGCAGTACTTC. Translated, it gives CACSRSSYEQYF.

This clonotype appeared many times. J is TRBJ2-7 and V is TRBV7-2; D uncertain. Germline V gene data show CDR1 as SGHTA and CDR2 as FQGNSA. V was cut by 5 bases and J by 5 bases, with 13 bases left in between. The length of the CDR3 is 13 residues. CDR3 region: CASSPSTLHEQYF. The CDR3 DNA sequence: TGTGCCAGCAGCCCTAGTACTCTCCACGAGCAGTACTTC.

This clonotype was recorded a few times. The chain joins TRBV5-4 to TRBJ1-3; D is uncertain. Germline V gives CDR1 SGHNT, CDR2 YYREEE (reference sequence). This CDR3 region has 15 residues. The germline V and J ends were trimmed by 4 bases and 0 bases, with 11 bases remaining between them. CDR3 loop: CASSPGLRSGNTIYF. CDR3 DNA sequence: TGTGCCAGCAGCCCAGGTCTTCGCTCTGGAAACACCATATATTTT.